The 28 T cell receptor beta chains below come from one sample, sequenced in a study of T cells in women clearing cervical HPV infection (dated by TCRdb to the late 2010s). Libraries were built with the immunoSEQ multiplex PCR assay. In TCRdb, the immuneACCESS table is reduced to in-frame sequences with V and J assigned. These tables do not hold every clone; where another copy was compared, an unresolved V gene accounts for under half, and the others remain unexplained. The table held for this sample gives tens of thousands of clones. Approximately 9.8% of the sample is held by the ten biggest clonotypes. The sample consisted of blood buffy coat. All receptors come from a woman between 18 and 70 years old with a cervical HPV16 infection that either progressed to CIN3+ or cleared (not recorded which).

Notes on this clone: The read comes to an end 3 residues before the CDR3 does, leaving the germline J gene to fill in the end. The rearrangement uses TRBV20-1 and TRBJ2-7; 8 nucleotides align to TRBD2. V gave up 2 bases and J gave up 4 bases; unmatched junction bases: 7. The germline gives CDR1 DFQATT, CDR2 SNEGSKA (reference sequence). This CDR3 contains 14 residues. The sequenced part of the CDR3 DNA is TGCAGTGCTAGAAGGGGCGGGGGGAATTACGAG. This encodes CSARRGGGNYE. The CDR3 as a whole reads CSARRGGGNYEQYF.

The CDR3: CASSPPSGGTYNEQFF. CDR3 bases read: TGTGCCAGCAGCCCCCCTAGCGGGGGGACCTACAATGAG. The chain employs TRBV9 and TRBJ2-1; TRBD2 agrees at 11 bases. The DNA ends 3 residues before the CDR3 does, and the rest of the CDR3 is filled in from the germline J gene. Per germline, CDR1 SGDLS and CDR2 YYNGEE. There are 16 residues in the CDR3. The junction had 5 bases not matched to a gene; V was cut back by 4 bases and J by 2 bases.

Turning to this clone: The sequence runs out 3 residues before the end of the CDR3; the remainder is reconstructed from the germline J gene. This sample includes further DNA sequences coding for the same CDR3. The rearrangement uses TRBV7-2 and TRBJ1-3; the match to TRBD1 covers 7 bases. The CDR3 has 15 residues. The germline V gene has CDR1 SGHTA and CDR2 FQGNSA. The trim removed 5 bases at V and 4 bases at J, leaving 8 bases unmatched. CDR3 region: CASSPGQAKGNTIYF. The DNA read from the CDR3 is TGTGCCAGCAGCCCTGGACAGGCCAAAGGAAACACC.

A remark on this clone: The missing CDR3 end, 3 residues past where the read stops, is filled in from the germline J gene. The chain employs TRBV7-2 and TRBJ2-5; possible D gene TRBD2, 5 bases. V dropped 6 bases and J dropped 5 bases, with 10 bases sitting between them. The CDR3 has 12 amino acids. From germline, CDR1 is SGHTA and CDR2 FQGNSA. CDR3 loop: CASSITGETQYF. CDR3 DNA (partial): TGTGCCAGCAGTATAACGGGGGAGACC.

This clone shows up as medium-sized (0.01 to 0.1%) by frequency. CDR3 sequence: CASSLDREAFF. The CDR3 bases that were read are TGTGCCAGCAGCCTGGACAGGGAA. The chain has TRBV13 and TRBJ1-1, with 7 bases fitting TRBD1. Read data end 3 residues before the CDR3 end; the end is taken from the germline J gene. This CDR3 has 11 amino acids. Germline CDR1 reads PRHDT; CDR2 reads FYEKMQ (reference sequence). Drawing the rest from reference TRBV13 and TRBJ1-1, the complete variable domain is AAGVIQSPRHLIKEKRETATLKCYPIPRHDTVYWYQQGPGQDPQFLISFYEKMQSDKGSIPDRFSAQQFSDYHSELNMSSLELGDSALYFCASSLDREAFFGQGTRLTVV.

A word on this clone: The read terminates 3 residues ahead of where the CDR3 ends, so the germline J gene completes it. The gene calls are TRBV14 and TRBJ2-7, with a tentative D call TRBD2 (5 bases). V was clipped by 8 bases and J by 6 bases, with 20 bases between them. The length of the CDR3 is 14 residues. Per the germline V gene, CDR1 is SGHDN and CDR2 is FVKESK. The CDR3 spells CASSLRLAGFEQYF. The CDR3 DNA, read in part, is TGTGCCAGCTCACTCCGGTTGGCGGGTTTCGAG.

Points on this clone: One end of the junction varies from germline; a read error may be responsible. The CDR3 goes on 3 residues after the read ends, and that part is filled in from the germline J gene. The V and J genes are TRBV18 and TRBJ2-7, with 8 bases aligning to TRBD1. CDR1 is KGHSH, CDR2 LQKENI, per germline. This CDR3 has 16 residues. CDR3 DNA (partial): TGTGACAGCTCGGCATACGACAGGGGATTTTCCTACGAG. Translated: CDSSAYDRGFSYE. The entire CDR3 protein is CDSSAYDRGFSYEQYF.

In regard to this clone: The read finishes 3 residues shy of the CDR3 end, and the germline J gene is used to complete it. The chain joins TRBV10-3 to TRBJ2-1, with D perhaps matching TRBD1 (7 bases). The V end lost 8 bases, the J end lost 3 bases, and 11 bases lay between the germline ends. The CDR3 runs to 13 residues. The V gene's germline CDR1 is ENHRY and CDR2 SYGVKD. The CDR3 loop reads CAIQGGVYNEQFF. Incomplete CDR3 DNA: TGTGCCATCCAGGGGGGAGTCTACAATGAG.

This chain's CDR3 is CASSGGDFQPQHF. The sequenced CDR3 bases are TGTGCCAGCAGTGGGGGGGACTTCCAGCCC. The V call is TRBV6-1, the J call TRBJ1-5; weak D call: TRBD1 (5 bases). The read finishes 3 residues shy of the CDR3 end, and the germline J gene is used to complete it. Germline V CDR1 and CDR2: MNHNS, SASEGT. This CDR3 region has 13 residues. Trimming removed 4 bases at V and 7 bases at J, with 11 bases between.

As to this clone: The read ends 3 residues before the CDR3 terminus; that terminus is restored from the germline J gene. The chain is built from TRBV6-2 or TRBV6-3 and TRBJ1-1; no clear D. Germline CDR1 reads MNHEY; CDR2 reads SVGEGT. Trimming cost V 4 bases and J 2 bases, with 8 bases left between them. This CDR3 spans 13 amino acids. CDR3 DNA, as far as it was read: TGTGCCAGCAGTTCGGTTAGTAACACTGAA. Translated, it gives CASSSVSNTE. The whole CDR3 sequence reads CASSSVSNTEAFF.

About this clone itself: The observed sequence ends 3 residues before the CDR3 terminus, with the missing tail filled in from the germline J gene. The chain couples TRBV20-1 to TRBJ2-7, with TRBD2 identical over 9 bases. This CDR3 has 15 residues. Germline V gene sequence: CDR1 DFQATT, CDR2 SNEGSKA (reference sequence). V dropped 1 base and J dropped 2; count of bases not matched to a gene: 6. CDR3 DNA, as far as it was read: TGCAGTGCTAGAGGTCCGGGACTAGCCACCTACGAG. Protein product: CSARGPGLATYE. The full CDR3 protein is CSARGPGLATYEQYF.

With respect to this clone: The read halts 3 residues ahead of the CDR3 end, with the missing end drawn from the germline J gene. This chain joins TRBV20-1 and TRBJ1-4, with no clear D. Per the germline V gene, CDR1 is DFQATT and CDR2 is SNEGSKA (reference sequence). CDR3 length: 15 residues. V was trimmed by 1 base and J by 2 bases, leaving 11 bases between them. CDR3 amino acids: CSARVPARTNEKLFF. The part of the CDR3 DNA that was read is TGCAGTGCTAGAGTTCCCGCCAGGACTAATGAAAAA.

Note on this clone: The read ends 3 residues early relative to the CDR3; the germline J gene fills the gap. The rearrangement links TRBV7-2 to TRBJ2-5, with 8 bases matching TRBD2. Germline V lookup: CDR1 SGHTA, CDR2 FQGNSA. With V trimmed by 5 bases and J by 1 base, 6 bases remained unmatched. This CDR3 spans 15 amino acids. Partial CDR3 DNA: TGTGCCAGCAGCCGTAGCGGGGAGACCCAAGAGACC. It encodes CASSRSGETQET. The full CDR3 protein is CASSRSGETQETQYF.

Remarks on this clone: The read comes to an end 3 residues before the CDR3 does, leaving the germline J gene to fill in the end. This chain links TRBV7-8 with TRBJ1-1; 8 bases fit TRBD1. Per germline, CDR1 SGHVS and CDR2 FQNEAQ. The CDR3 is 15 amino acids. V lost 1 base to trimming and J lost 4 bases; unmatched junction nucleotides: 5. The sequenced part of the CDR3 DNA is TGTGCCAGCAGCTTAGGGCAGGGGGCCGCCACTGAA. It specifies CASSLGQGAATE. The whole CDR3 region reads CASSLGQGAATEAFF. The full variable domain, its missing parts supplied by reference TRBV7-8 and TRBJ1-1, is GAGVSQSPRYKVAKRGQDVALRCDPISGHVSLFWYQQALGQGPEFLTYFQNEAQLDKSGLPSDRFFAERPEGSVSTLKIQRTQQEDSAVYLCASSLGQGAATEAFFGQGTRLTVV.

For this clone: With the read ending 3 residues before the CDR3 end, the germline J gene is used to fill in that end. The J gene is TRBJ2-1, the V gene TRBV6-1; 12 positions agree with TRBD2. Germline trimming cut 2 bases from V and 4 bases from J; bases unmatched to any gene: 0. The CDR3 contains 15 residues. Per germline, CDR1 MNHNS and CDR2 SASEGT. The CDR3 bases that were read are TGTGCCAGCAGTGAACTAGCGGGGGGGTACAATGAG. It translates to CASSELAGGYNE. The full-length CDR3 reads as CASSELAGGYNEQFF.

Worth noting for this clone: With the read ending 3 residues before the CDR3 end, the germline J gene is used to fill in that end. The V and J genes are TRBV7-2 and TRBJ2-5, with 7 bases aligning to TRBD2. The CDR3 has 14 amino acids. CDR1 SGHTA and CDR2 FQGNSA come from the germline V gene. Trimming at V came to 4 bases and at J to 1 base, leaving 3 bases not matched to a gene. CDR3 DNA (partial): TGTGCCAGCAGCTGGGGGGGAGTCCAAGAGACC. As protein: CASSWGGVQET. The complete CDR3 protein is CASSWGGVQETQYF.

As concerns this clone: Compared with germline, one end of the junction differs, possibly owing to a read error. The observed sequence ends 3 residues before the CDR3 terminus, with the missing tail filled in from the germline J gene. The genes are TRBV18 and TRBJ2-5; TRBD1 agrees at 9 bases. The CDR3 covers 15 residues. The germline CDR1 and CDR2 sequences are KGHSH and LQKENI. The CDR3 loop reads CVSSPGTGLLETQYF. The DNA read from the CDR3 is TGTGTCAGCTCACCAGGGACAGGGCTATTGGAGACC. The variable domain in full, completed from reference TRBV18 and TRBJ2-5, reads NAGVMQNPRHLVRRRGQEARLRCSPMKGHSHVYWYRQLPEEGLKFMVYLQKENIIDESGMPKERFSAEFPKEGPSILRIQQVVRGDSAAYFCVSSPGTGLLETQYFGPGTRLLVL.

CDR3 in amino acids: CASSGNEQFF. The DNA read from the CDR3 is TGTGCCAGCAGCGGCAATGAG. This chain links TRBV28 with TRBJ2-1, with D unresolved. The read comes to an end 3 residues before the CDR3 does, leaving the germline J gene to fill in the end. With 6 bases removed from V and 6 bases from J, the gap between germline ends came to 3 bases. The germline gives CDR1 MDHEN, CDR2 SYDVKM. The CDR3 is 10 amino acids. The full variable domain, completed using reference TRBV28 and TRBJ2-1, is DVKVTQSSRYLVKRTGEKVFLECVQDMDHENMFWYRQDPGLGLRLIYFSYDVKMKEKGDIPEGYSVSREKKERFSLILESASTNQTSMYLCASSGNEQFFGPGTRLTVL.

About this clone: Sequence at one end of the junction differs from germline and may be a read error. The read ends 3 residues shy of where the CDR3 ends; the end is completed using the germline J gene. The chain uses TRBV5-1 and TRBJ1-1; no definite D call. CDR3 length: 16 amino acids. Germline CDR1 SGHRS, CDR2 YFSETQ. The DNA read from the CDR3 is TGCGCCAGCAGCTTGGATCCAGGCCTAATGAACGCTGAA. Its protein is CASSLDPGLMNAE. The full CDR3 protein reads CASSLDPGLMNAEAFF.

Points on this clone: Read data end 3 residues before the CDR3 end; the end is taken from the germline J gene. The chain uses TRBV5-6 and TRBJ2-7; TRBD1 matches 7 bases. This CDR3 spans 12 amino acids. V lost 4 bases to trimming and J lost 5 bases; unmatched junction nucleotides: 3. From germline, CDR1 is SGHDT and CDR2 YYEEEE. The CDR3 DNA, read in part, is TGTGCCAGCAGCCTGACAGGGAACGAG. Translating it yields CASSLTGNE. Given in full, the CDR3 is CASSLTGNEQYF.

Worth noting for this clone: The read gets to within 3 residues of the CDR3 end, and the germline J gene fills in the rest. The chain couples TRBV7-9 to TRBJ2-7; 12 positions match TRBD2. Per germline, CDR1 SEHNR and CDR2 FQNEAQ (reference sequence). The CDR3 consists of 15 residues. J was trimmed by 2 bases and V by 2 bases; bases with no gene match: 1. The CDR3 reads CASSLTSGGTYEQYF. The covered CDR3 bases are TGTGCCAGCAGCTTAACTAGCGGGGGGACCTACGAG.

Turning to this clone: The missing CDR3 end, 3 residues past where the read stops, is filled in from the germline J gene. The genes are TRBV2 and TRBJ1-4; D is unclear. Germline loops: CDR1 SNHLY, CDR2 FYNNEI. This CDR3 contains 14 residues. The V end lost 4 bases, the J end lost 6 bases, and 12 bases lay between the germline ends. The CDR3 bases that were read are TGTGCCAGCAGTGTTTCGTCTACCGATGAAAAA. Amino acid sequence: CASSVSSTDEK. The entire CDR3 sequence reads CASSVSSTDEKLFF.

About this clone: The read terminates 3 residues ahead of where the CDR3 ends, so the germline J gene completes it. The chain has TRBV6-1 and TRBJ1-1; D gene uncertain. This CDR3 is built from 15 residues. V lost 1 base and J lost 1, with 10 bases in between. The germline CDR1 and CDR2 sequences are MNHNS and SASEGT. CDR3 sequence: CASSEGRVGNTEAFF. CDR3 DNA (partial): TGTGCCAGCAGTGAAGGGAGGGTTGGGAACACTGAA.

This CDR3 is CASSTPQGAGELFF. The DNA read from the CDR3 is TGCGCCAGCAGCACCCCACAGGGCGCCGGGGAG. The chain is built from TRBV5-1 and TRBJ2-2; a weak D match, TRBD1 (6 bases). The read falls 3 residues short of the CDR3 end, and the missing part is taken from the germline J gene. The V and J ends lost 4 bases and 6 bases respectively, with 13 bases between them. Germline lookup yields CDR1 SGHRS and CDR2 YFSETQ. This CDR3 has 14 residues.

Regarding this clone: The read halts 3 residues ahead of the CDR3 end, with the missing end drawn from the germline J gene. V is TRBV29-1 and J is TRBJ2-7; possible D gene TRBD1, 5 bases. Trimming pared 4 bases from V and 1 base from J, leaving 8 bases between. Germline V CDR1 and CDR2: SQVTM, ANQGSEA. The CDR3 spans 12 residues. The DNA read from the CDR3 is TGCAGCGTTGTTAAGGGGTCCTACGAG. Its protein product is CSVVKGSYE. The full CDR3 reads CSVVKGSYEQYF.

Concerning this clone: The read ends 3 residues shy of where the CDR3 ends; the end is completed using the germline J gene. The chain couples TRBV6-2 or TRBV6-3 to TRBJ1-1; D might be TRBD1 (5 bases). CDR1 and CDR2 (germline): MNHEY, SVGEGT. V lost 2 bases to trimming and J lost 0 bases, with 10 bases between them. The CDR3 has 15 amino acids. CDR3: CASSYTQGLNTEAFF. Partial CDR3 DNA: TGTGCCAGCAGTTACACGCAGGGCCTGAACACTGAA.

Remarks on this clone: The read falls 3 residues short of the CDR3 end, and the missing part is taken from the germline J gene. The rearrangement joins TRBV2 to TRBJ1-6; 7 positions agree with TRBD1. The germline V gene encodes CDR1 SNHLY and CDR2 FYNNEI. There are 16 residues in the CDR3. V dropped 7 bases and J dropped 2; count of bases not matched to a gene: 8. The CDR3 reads CASKKDRRAYNSPLHF. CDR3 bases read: TGTGCCAGCAAAAAGGACAGGCGGGCCTATAATTCACCC.

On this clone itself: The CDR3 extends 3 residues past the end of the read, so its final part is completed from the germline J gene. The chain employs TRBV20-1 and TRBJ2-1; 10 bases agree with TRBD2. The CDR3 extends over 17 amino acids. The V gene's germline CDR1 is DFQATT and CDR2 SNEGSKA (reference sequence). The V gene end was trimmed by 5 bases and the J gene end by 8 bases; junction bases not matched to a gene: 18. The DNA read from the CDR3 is TGCAGTGCTCAGGGGGAACAGCGGGGGGGCCTGTCCCATGAG. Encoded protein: CSAQGEQRGGLSHE. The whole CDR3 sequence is CSAQGEQRGGLSHEQFF.